The sequence of this T cell receptor (beta chain) was determined in a study of CD8 T cells in Susac syndrome. Negative isolation yielded the CD8+ and CD4+ T cells, while FACS enriched the TEMRA cells. Roughly 0.45 to 1 ug RNA was reverse transcribed with random hexamers. TCR beta CDR3 was amplified by immunoSEQ multiplex PCR. This amplification extended across 54 Vbeta and 13 Jbeta segments. TCRdb reprocessed the immunoSEQ multiplex PCR reads with MiXCR, giving one entry per CDR3 protein. Of 78,000 or so distinct CDR3 sequences in the sample, roughly 95% were seen once. CDR1 is MNHNY and CDR2 is SVGAGI in the germline V gene (reference sequence). V lost 0 bases to trimming and J lost 11 bases, with 18 bases between them. CDR3 size: 15 residues.

The sequenced sample was CD8+ T cells from PBMCs. This chain connects TRBV6-6 to TRBJ2-3; D possibly corresponds to TRBD1 (6 bases). This receptor was taken from a human donor with multiple sclerosis. The CDR3 DNA reads TGTGCCAGCAGTTACTCGACAGGTCCTCGGGAAATGCAGTATTTT. Encoded protein: CASSYSTGPREMQYF.